The T cell receptor beta chain described here comes from a study of blood T cell repertoires in COVID-19. The CDR3 is made up of 14 amino acids. Germline CDR1 reads MNHEY; CDR2 reads SVGEGT. V dropped 5 bases and J dropped 10; count of bases not matched to a gene: 9. Profiling relied on immunoSEQ multiplex PCR, and the TCRdb table lists in-frame clones only, not all of them. Of around 290,000 clones listed, just over 90% are singletons. The sequence derives from a young woman with COVID-19, enrolled during active disease. V and J are TRBV6-2 or TRBV6-3 and TRBJ2-1; 9 nucleotides agree with TRBD1. The material sequenced was peripheral blood. CDR3 nucleotide sequence: TGTGCCAGCAGTGGGACAGGGATAGTTGGGGAGCAGTTCTTC. Translating it yields CASSGTGIVGEQFF.